Included here is one T cell receptor (beta chain) sequence, with context. Within the sample, other DNA sequences also encode this same CDR3. Original handling: Filtering differed because ImmunoSEQ produced junction-only sequences that carried no quality scores. Libraries were prepared by immunoSEQ multiplex PCR; TCRdb keeps only in-frame clonotypes and omits some of them. Clone size and V and J calls were adopted from that table, with D and trimming inferred from the DNA. The table includes 2.3 million or so clones, roughly 93% detected once. This specimen belongs to a study of shared clonotypes between healthy human individuals. Germline CDR1 is GTSNPN and CDR2 is SVGIG (reference sequence). The CDR3 length is 15 residues. Trimming at V came to 0 bases and at J to 2 bases, leaving 3 bases not matched to a gene.

This chain links TRBV30 with TRBJ2-1, with 8 nucleotides matching TRBD2. Source material: naive CD4+ T cells from PBMCs. Described subset: CD45RA+ positively selected. This TCR derives from a man aged 18 to 35 in good health. Some clones in this sample may be carry-over from other donors' samples. As DNA, the CDR3 is TGTGCCTGGAGTGTTCAAGCGGGAGCCTACAATGAGCAGTTCTTC. The encoded protein is CAWSVQAGAYNEQFF.